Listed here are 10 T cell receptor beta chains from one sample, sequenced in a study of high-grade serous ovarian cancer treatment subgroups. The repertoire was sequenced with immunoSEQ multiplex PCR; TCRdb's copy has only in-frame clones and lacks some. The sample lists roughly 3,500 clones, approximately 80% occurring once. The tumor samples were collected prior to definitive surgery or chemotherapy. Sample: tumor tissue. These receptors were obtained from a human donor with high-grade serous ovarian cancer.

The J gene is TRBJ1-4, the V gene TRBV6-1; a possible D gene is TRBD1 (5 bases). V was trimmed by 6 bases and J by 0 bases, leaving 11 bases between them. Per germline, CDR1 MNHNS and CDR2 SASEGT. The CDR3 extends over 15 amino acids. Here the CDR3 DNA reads TGTGCCAGCAGAACGCAGGGCGCAACTAATGAAAAACTGTTTTTT. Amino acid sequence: CASRTQGATNEKLFF.

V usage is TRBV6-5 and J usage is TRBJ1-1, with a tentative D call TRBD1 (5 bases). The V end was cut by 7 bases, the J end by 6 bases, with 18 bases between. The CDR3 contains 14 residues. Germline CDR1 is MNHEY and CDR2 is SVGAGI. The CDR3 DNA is TGTGCCAGCACCGACTCGGGGGGTTGGGCTGAAGCTTTCTTT. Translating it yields CASTDSGGWAEAFF.

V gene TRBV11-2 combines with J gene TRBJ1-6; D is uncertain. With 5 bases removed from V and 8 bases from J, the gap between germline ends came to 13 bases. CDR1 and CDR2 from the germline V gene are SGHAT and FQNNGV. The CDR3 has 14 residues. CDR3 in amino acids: CASSMGVKDSPLHF. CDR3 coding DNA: TGTGCCAGCAGCATGGGAGTGAAGGATTCACCCCTCCACTTT.

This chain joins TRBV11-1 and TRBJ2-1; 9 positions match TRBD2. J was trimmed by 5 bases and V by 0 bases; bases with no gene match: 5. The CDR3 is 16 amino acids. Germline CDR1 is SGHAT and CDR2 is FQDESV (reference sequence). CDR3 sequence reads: CASSLARAGGDNEQFF. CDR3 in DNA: TGTGCCAGCAGCTTAGCGCGGGCGGGGGGGGACAATGAGCAGTTCTTC.

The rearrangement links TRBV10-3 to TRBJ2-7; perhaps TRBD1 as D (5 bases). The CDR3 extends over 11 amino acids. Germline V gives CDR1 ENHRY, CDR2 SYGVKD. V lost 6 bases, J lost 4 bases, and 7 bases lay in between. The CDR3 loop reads CAIRGLYEQYF. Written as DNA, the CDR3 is TGTGCCATCAGGGGGCTGTACGAGCAGTACTTC.

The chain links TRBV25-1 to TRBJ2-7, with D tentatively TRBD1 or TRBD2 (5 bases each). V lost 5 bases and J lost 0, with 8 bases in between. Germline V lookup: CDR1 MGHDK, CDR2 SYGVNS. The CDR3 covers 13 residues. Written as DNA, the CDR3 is TGTGCCAGCAGTTTTGGGGGCTCCTACGAGCAGTACGTC. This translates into CASSFGGSYEQYV.

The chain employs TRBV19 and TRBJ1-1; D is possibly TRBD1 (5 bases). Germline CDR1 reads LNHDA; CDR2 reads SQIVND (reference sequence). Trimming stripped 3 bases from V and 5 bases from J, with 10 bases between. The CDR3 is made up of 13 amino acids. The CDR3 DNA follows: TGTGCCAGTAGTATTGGGACCAGGACTGAAGCTTTCTTT. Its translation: CASSIGTRTEAFF.

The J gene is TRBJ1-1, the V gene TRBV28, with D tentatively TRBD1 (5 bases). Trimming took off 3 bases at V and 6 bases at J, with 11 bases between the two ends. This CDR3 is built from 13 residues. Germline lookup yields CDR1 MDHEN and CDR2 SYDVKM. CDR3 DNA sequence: TGTGCCAGCAGTTTCGGGGGTAGGTCTGAAGCTTTCTTT. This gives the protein CASSFGGRSEAFF.

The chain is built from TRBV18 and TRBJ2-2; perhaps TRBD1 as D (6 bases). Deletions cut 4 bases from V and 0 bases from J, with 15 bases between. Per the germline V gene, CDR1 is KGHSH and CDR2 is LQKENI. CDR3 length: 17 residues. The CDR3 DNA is TGTGCCAGCTCACGACAGACCGGGACAACGAACACCGGGGAGCTGTTTTTT. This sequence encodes CASSRQTGTTNTGELFF. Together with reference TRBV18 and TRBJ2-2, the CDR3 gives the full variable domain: NAGVMQNPRHLVRRRGQEARLRCSPMKGHSHVYWYRQLPEEGLKFMVYLQKENIIDESGMPKERFSAEFPKEGPSILRIQQVVRGDSAAYFCASSRQTGTTNTGELFFGEGSRLTVL.

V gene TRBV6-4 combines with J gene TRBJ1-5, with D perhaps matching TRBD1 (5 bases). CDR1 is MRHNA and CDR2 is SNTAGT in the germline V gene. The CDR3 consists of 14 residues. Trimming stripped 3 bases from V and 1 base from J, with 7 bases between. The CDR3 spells CASSEGDSNQPQHF. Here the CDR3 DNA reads TGTGCCAGCAGTGAGGGGGACAGCAATCAGCCCCAGCATTTT.